This T cell receptor beta chain was sequenced in a study of blood T cell repertoires in COVID-19 (dated by TCRdb to the early 2020s). A note on the overall study: Collaborator samples came from the United States, Italy and Spain and covered acute and convalescent phases of COVID-19. The material from the prospective study consisted of cDNA or gDNA derived from T cells, B-cell-depleted T cells, or PBMCs. Deeply sampled blood TCRbeta repertoires from subjects exposed to, actively infected with, or recovered from COVID-19 were included in the dataset. The repertoires were made available in a free public database intended to serve as a resource for research on the immune response to SARS-CoV-2. Samples came from the ongoing ImmuneRACE study (first 160 participants) plus 1,254 subjects from 6 global collaborators. The sample metadata nearly always contained a de-identified subject ID, COVID-19 status, age in years and sex. Where HLA class I and class II types were available, the types were taken from metadata supplied by the sample provider, not from assay-based typing.

TCRbeta CDR3 regions were amplified from genomic DNA using the immunoSEQ Assay, a bias-controlled multiplex PCR. In the authors' own workflow: The number of nucleated cells in each sample was estimated from the amplification of reference gene primers within the assay. To quantify the absolute abundance of each unique TCRbeta CDR3 rearrangement, sequence reads were collapsed and filtered. For each sample, productive Simpson clonality was calculated by taking the square root of Simpson's diversity index across productive rearrangements. TCRdb retrieved this table from immuneACCESS and kept in-frame rearrangements only. Not all clones are present; in checked studies, unresolved V genes account for under half, and no reason is known for the remainder. The V and J calls and clone size are taken from that table; D and trimming were inferred from the DNA. This sample has about 380,000 clones in its table, and 70% to 90% of those were observed once. The ten largest clones represent roughly 1.2% of the sample.

Comment on this clone: It has no known antigen specificity. Base qualities are not recorded, but no much larger clone differs from it by a single base.

Germline trimming amounts to 4 bases on V and 9 bases on J, with 4 as the count of junction bases outside the gene matches. The CDR3 covers 13 residues, taking in both the cysteine and the phenylalanine. This entry keeps only the CDR3 DNA: 39 bases, framed from base 1. In the germline V gene (reference sequence), CDR1 corresponds to LNHDA and CDR2 to SQIVND. General conclusions and limits of the study: How much clinical and demographic metadata was included differed by source and by participant, and the metadata was provided uncurated.

Participants in the prospective study were aged about 18 to 90 years, lived in over 20 United States geographic areas, and enrolled through a virtual design. To assign participants to cohorts, the prospective study relied on clinical history that participants themselves reported in a screening survey and a study questionnaire. ImmuneRACE Cohort 3 recovered participants were defined by two consecutive negative NP/OP PCR tests, healthcare professional clearance, or symptom resolution. Mobile phlebotomists in the prospective study collected whole blood, serum and a nasopharyngeal or oropharyngeal swab from every participant. Additional blood draws and questionnaires over an approximately 2-month period could optionally be provided by prospective study participants. Before DNA extraction, prospective study blood samples were shipped either frozen or at room temperature.

The rearrangement joined TRBV19 to TRBJ2-1; the central 9 bases match TRBD2. This TCR came from a woman aged 18-29 years who had recovered from COVID-19. Input material: PBMCs or T cells enriched from blood (not recorded which). The CDR3 protein sequence reads: CASSSLAGTEQFF. Here is the DNA: TGTGCCAGTAGTAGTCTAGCGGGGACTGAGCAGTTCTTC. The CDR3, completed at both ends by the reference TRBV19 and TRBJ2-1 genes, gives the full variable domain DGGITQSPKYLFRKEGQNVTLSCEQNLNHDAMYWYRQDPGQGLRLIYYSQIVNDFQKGDIAEGYSVSREKKESFPLTVTSAQKNPTAFYLCASSSLAGTEQFFGPGTRLTVL.